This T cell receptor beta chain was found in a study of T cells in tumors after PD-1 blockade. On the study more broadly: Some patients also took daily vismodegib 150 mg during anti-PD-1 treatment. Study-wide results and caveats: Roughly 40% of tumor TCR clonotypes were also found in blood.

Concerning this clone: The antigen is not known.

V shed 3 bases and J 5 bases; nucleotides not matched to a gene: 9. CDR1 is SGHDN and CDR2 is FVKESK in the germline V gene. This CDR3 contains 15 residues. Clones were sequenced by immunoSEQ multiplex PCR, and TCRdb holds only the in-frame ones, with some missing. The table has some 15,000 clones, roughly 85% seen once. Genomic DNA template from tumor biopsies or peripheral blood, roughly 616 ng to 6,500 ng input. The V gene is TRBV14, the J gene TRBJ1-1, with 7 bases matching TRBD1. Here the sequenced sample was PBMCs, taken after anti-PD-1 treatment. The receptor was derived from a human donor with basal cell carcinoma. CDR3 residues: CASSQRQGGWTEAFF. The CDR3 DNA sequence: TGTGCCAGCAGCCAGCGACAGGGCGGTTGGACTGAAGCTTTCTTT.